This T cell receptor beta chain came from a study of cytomegalovirus exposure and HLA in healthy donors. Findings and limits, study-wide: In a later analysis, common viral pathogens appeared linked to several of the most significant clusters. The classifier, whose performance was assessed in both the original and validation cohorts, reportedly diagnosed cytomegalovirus status with high specificity and sensitivity. Roughly uniform depth of sequencing across donors was assumed in presence/absence analyses.

With 1 base clipped from V and 5 bases from J, the junction kept 0 bases outside the gene matches. CDR3 length: 13 amino acids. Germline V lookup: CDR1 SGHVS, CDR2 FQNEAQ. Primers: 60 Vbeta forward and 13 Jbeta reverse. Method: immunoSEQ multiplex PCR; TCRdb's copy keeps in-frame clones and lacks some. The sample has around 130,000 clones; roughly two thirds are singletons. Details on this clone: Antigen unknown.

The rearrangement links TRBV7-8 to TRBJ2-5; TRBD1 matches 8 bases. Sequences were obtained from PBMCs. The clonotype comes from a man between 25 and 39 years old in good health and CMV-seropositive. The CDR3 reads CASSLDRGETQYF. The CDR3 bases are TGTGCCAGCAGCTTAGACAGGGGGGAGACCCAGTACTTC.